The sequence of this TCR beta chain was determined in a study of blood T cell repertoires in COVID-19. Study-wide background: Both acute and convalescent COVID-19 samples were obtained from the United States, Italy and Spain. PBMCs, B-cell-depleted T cells, or T cells were the source of the cDNA or gDNA that made up the material.

The authors' processing: Reference gene primer amplification in the assay estimated nucleated cell counts. Some clones are missing from TCRdb's copy, which holds only in-frame ones; the method was immunoSEQ multiplex PCR. V and J calls and clone size are those listed in that table; D and trimming were worked out from the DNA. This sample has 100,000 to 150,000 clones; almost 90% occur once, and the top ten carry 3.8%. Seattle's enrolled individuals joined amid active infection and were then monitored longitudinally. Sequencing was performed on peripheral blood. This clonotype was sampled from a woman in her sixties or seventies with COVID-19, enrolled during active disease.

The CDR3 DNA reads TGCGCCAGCAGCTTGTTGACGGGACTAGCGGGGGTAGTCCCCTACGAGCAGTACTTC. This translates into CASSLLTGLAGVVPYEQYF. The genes are TRBV5-1 and TRBJ2-7, with TRBD2 matching 14 bases. This CDR3 contains 19 residues. V dropped 1 base and J dropped 2; count of bases not matched to a gene: 11. From germline, CDR1 is SGHRS and CDR2 YFSETQ.